A selection of T cell receptor beta chains follows, all from one sample in a study of T cell responses to AZD1222 COVID-19 vaccine. Some clones are missing from TCRdb's copy, which holds only in-frame ones; the method was immunoSEQ multiplex PCR. The profile shows more than 85,000 clones, around 89% of them singletons. Specimen: peripheral blood, collected on day 0 of AZD1222 vaccination. The receptors were sampled from an adult in good health. CDR3s include the opening cysteine and the closing phenylalanine or tryptophan. The order of the fields is D gene, J gene, V gene, clone size, CDR3 protein, CDR3 DNA. D genes are given only for firm matches. Part of the rows lack a size; the others show once, few, many or a class for expanded clones.

>TRBD1|TRBJ1-4|TRBV7-6|.
CASSSGQVEEKLFF
TGTGCCAGCAGCTCGGGACAGGTGGAGGAAAAACTGTTTTTT
>.|TRBJ2-7|TRBV6-5|.
CATTPTVGLYEQYF
TGTGCCACTACACCCACAGTAGGACTCTACGAGCAGTACTTC
>.|TRBJ1-5|TRBV28|once
CASSQVGTTWPQHF
TGTGCCAGCTCTCAGGTTGGCACGACGTGGCCCCAGCATTTT
>TRBD2|TRBJ2-1|TRBV6-5|.
CASSYSGGGSYNEQFF
TGTGCCAGCAGTTACTCTGGGGGGGGTTCCTACAATGAGCAGTTCTTC
>TRBD1|TRBJ1-6|TRBV7-9|.
CASSSQGGNSPLHF
TGTGCCAGCAGCTCGCAGGGGGGTAATTCACCCCTCCACTTT
>.|TRBJ2-1|TRBV28|.
CASSLYAAGGSYNEQFF
TGTGCCAGCAGTTTATACGCCGCTGGCGGAAGCTACAATGAGCAGTTCTTC
>TRBD1|TRBJ1-6|TRBV7-2|.
CASSQTQGTPLHF
TGTGCCAGCAGCCAGACACAGGGGACGCCCCTCCACTTT
>TRBD2|TRBJ2-5|TRBV5-5|.
CASSLASAGFQETQYF
TGTGCCAGCAGCTTGGCCTCAGCGGGATTCCAAGAGACCCAGTACTTC
>.|TRBJ1-5|TRBV19|.
CASSTWTDGWISYSNQPQHF
TGTGCCAGTAGCACTTGGACGGATGGGTGGATTTCGTATAGCAATCAGCCCCAGCATTTT
>.|TRBJ2-3|TRBV2|.
CASKNSGDTQYF
TGTGCCAGCAAGAACAGCGGTGATACGCAGTATTTT
>.|TRBJ1-5|TRBV19|.
CASSIDRDQPQHF
TGTGCCAGTAGTATAGATCGCGATCAGCCCCAGCATTTT
>.|TRBJ2-7|TRBV11-1|.
CASSPGEGDVSEQYF
TGTGCCAGCAGCCCCGGGGAGGGGGATGTAAGCGAGCAGTACTTC
>.|TRBJ1-1|TRBV20-1|.
CSAKGGAEAFF
TGCAGTGCCAAGGGAGGGGCTGAAGCTTTCTTT
>TRBD1|TRBJ2-1|TRBV5-1|.
CASSRDPGQGDNEQFF
TGCGCCAGCAGCCGGGATCCGGGACAGGGGGACAATGAGCAGTTCTTC
>TRBD1|TRBJ1-3|TRBV15|.
CATSRDGTGWGNTIYF
TGTGCCACCAGCAGAGATGGGACAGGGTGGGGAAACACCATATATTTT
>TRBD1|TRBJ2-5|TRBV3-1/TRBV3-2|.
CASSQAHRGQETQYF
TGTGCCAGCAGCCAAGCACACAGGGGCCAAGAGACCCAGTACTTC
>TRBD2|TRBJ2-1|TRBV28|once
CASSLMVGRGNEQFF
TGTGCCAGCAGTTTAATGGTGGGGAGGGGCAATGAGCAGTTCTTC
>TRBD1|TRBJ1-2|TRBV14|.
CASSHVPGQGIGYTF
TGTGCCAGCAGCCACGTCCCGGGACAGGGGATCGGCTACACCTTC
>TRBD2|TRBJ2-7|TRBV24-1|.
CATSDLAGDGEQYF
TGTGCCACCAGTGACCTAGCGGGAGACGGGGAGCAGTACTTC
>TRBD1|TRBJ2-2|TRBV6-2/TRBV6-3|.
CASSLIAETGGETGELFF
TGTGCCAGCAGCTTAATAGCCGAGACAGGGGGAGAAACCGGGGAGCTGTTTTTT
>.|TRBJ2-1|TRBV5-4|.
CASSLGGYGGNEQFF
TGTGCCAGCAGCTTGGGCGGTTACGGGGGCAATGAGCAGTTCTTC
>TRBD1|TRBJ2-3|TRBV9|.
CASSDRTGERSTDTQYF
TGTGCCAGCAGCGACCGGACAGGGGAGAGGAGCACAGATACGCAGTATTTT
>TRBD2|TRBJ2-7|TRBV9|.
CASSVAPGLEYEQYF
TGTGCCAGCAGCGTGGCACCGGGACTAGAGTACGAGCAGTACTTC
>TRBD1|TRBJ1-2|TRBV5-1|.
CASSQDRGGSVDYGYTF
TGCGCCAGCAGCCAAGACAGGGGCGGTTCGGTAGACTATGGCTACACCTTC
>.|TRBJ2-3|TRBV15|.
CATSRDRPTAGLRQYF
TGTGCCACCAGCAGAGATCGCCCGACTGCGGGCTTACGGCAGTATTTT
>.|TRBJ2-7|TRBV12-3/TRBV12-4|.
CASSLARTTPYF
TGTGCCAGCAGTTTAGCTAGGACTACCCCTTACTTC
>.|TRBJ1-2|TRBV10-1|.
CASSEDRYGYTF
TGCGCCAGCAGCGAAGACCGCTATGGCTACACCTTC
>.|TRBJ2-7|TRBV4-1|.
CASSQRRWVPYEQYF
TGCGCCAGCAGCCAGAGACGGTGGGTGCCCTACGAGCAGTACTTC
>.|TRBJ1-1|TRBV10-1|.
CASSAHGGEGTEAFF
TGCGCCAGCAGTGCCCATGGAGGGGAGGGCACTGAAGCTTTCTTT
>.|TRBJ2-2|TRBV28|.
CASKIGTRDTGELFF
TGTGCCAGCAAAATCGGGACTCGTGACACCGGGGAGCTGTTTTTT
>.|TRBJ1-3|TRBV3-1/TRBV3-2|.
CASSPLFGNTIYF
TGTGCCAGCAGCCCACTTTTTGGAAACACCATATATTTT
>.|TRBJ1-5|TRBV10-1|.
CASSESLNQPQHF
TGCGCCAGCAGTGAGTCGCTCAATCAGCCCCAGCATTTT
>.|TRBJ1-4|TRBV6-5|.
CASVSRGSHLEKLFF
TGTGCCAGCGTCAGTCGGGGGAGCCATTTGGAAAAACTGTTTTTT
>TRBD1|TRBJ2-3|TRBV6-4|.
CARIPGQGAPSSTDTQYF
TGTGCCAGAATACCGGGACAGGGGGCTCCGTCTAGCACAGATACGCAGTATTTT
>.|TRBJ1-2|TRBV24-1|.
CATRVYSYTF
TGTGCCACCAGAGTATACAGCTACACCTTC
>.|TRBJ2-3|TRBV11-2|.
CASSFGDTQYF
TGTGCCAGCAGCTTCGGGGATACGCAGTATTTT
>TRBD1|TRBJ1-1|TRBV4-2|.
CASQGVVGTEAFF
TGTGCCAGCCAGGGGGTAGTGGGCACTGAAGCTTTCTTT
>.|TRBJ2-7|TRBV7-2|.
CASSLGAGSYEQYF
TGTGCCAGCAGCTTAGGAGCAGGCTCCTACGAGCAGTACTTC
>TRBD1|TRBJ1-2|TRBV14|.
CASRPQGAIGYTF
TGTGCCAGCAGACCACAGGGGGCCATTGGCTACACCTTC
>.|TRBJ2-3|TRBV5-6|.
CASSRMADTQYF
TGTGCCAGCAGCCGGATGGCAGATACGCAGTATTTT
>TRBD2|TRBJ2-1|TRBV27|.
CASSSRILTSGGLGNNEQFF
TGTGCCAGCAGTTCGCGCATTCTGACTAGCGGGGGGTTGGGGAACAATGAGCAGTTCTTC
>.|TRBJ2-3|TRBV5-1|once
CASSPDTQYF
TGCGCCAGCAGTCCAGATACGCAGTATTTT
>.|TRBJ2-1|TRBV4-2|.
CASSQDHARVYEQFF
TGTGCCAGCAGCCAAGATCACGCCCGGGTATATGAGCAGTTCTTC
>.|TRBJ2-7|TRBV9|.
CASSVGSSYEQYF
TGTGCCAGCAGCGTTGGGAGCTCCTACGAGCAGTACTTC
>TRBD2|TRBJ2-1|TRBV10-1|.
CASSYSSGLYNEQFF
TGCGCCAGCAGCTACTCTAGCGGACTATACAATGAGCAGTTCTTC
>.|TRBJ1-5|TRBV10-2|.
CASRDNGLSNQPQHF
TGCGCCAGCCGGGACAACGGGCTGAGCAATCAGCCCCAGCATTTT
>.|TRBJ1-1|TRBV5-1|.
CASSFRQGTMNTEAFF
TGCGCCAGCAGCTTTCGGCAGGGGACCATGAACACTGAAGCTTTCTTT
>.|TRBJ1-3|TRBV4-2|.
CASSQEYRGVSGNTIYF
TGTGCCAGCAGCCAAGAGTATAGGGGAGTCTCTGGAAACACCATATATTTT
>.|TRBJ2-5|TRBV27|.
CASRSGVRETQYF
TGTGCCAGCAGGTCAGGGGTCAGGGAGACCCAGTACTTC
>TRBD2|TRBJ2-1|TRBV29-1|.
CSGKTSSYNEQFF
TGCAGCGGGAAGACTAGCAGCTACAATGAGCAGTTCTTC
>TRBD1|TRBJ1-1|TRBV11-3|.
CASSGQGETEAFF
TGTGCCAGCAGCGGGCAGGGGGAGACTGAAGCTTTCTTT